This T cell receptor beta chain is drawn from a study of technical replicates of blood from a handful of donors. Generated by immunoSEQ multiplex PCR, the TCRdb table keeps only in-frame clones and is missing some. This table holds tens of thousands of clones, roughly 89% found once. Between the trimmed V and J ends, which lost 5 bases and 1 base, there was a span of 12 bases. CDR1 and CDR2 from the germline V gene are SEHNR and FQNEAQ (reference sequence). This CDR3 contains 14 residues. The TCR originated in a human donor in good health. The specimen was T cells isolated from PBMCs. The chain carries TRBV7-9 and TRBJ2-7; D call uncertain. In DNA, the CDR3 is TGTGCCAGCAGCGGAGCCACTACTTCCTACGAGCAGTACTTC. Protein: CASSGATTSYEQYF.